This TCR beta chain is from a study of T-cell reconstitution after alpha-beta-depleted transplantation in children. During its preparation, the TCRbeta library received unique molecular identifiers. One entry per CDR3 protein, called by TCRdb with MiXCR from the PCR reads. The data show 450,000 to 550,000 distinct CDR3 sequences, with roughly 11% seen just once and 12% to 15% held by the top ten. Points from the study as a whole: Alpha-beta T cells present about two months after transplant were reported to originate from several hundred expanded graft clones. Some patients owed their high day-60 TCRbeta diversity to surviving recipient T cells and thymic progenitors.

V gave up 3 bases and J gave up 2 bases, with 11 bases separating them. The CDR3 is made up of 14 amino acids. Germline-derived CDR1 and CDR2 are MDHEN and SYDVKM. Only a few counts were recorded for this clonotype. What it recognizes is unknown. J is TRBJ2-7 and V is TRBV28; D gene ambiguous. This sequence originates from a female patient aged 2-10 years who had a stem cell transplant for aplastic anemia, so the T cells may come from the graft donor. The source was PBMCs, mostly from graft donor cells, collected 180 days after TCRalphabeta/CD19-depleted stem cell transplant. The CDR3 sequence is CASSLTTVPYEQYF. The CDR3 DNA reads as TGTGCCAGCAGTTTGACCACAGTACCCTACGAGCAGTACTTC.